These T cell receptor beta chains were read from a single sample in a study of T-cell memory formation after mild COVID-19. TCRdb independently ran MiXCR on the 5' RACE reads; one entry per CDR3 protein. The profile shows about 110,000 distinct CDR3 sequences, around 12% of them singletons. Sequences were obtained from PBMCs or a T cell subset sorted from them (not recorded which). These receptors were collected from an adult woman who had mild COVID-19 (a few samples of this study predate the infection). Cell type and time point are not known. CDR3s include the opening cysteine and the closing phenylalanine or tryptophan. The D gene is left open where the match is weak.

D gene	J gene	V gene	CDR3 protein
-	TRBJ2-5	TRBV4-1	CASSQDREQETQYF
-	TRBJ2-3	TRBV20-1	CSAAGFEAADTQYF
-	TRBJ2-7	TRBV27	CASSHGSQPDGDSEEQYF
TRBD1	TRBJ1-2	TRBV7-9	CASSSVDGTGDFWDYGYTF
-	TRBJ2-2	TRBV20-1	CSARDGTGELFF
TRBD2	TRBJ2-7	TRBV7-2	CASSLGAGGGYEQYF
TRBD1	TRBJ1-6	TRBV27	CASSLSGAGGGNSPLHF
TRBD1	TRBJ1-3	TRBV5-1	CASSGDRGPGNTIYF
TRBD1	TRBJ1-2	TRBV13	CASSPDRGPNYGYTF
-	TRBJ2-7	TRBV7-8	CASSQLGPYEQYF
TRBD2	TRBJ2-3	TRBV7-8	CASSLGTSGGAGDTQYF
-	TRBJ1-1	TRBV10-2	CASSDPGMNTEAFF
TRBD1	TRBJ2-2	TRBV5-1	CASSDGDRGPQNTGELFF
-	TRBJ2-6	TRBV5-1	CASRFGTTGANVLTF
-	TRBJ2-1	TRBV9	CASSVTGGSYNEQFF
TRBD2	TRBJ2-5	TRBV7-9	CASSTELAPRDHF
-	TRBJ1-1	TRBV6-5	CASSYGYGDTEAFF
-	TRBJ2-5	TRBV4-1	CASSQGGNRYQETQYF
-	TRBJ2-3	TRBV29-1	CSVGVARAQYF
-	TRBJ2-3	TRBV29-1	CSVEDGGRVVDTQYF
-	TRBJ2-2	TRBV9	CASSAGPAGELFF
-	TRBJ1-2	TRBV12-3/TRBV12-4	CASSPNTNYGYTF
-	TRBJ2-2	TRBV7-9	CASSLGGIGTGELFF
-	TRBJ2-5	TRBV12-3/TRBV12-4	CASSFSGGAETQYF
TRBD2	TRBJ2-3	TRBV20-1	CSAPTSGRPTDTQYF
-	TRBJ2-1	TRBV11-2	CASSLENFHEQFF
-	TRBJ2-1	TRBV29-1	CSVVGWEPAYNEQFF
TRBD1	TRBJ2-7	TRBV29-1	CSVHRGAYEQYF
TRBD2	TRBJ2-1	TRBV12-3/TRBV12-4	CASSWETSGGASEQFF
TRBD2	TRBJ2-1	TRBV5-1	CASSSGLTDEQFF
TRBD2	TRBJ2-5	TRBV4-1	CASSQVPGRDSETQYF
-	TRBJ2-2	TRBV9	CASSVAGGNTGELFF